This TCR beta chain was sequenced during a study of blood T cell repertoires in COVID-19. In the study overall: The cDNA or gDNA used as material had been derived from T cells, B-cell-depleted T cells, or PBMCs.

This clone was counted a single time. The data were produced by immunoSEQ multiplex PCR, yet TCRdb's version contains in-frame clones alone and is incomplete. The sample lists fewer than 65,000 clones; 90% were seen once. J was trimmed by 0 bases and V by 4 bases; bases with no gene match: 9. This CDR3 is 16 amino acids long. Per germline, CDR1 SGHRS and CDR2 YFSETQ. The sample comprised peripheral blood. The origin of this receptor is a human donor in a cohort sampled during active COVID-19. The chain carries TRBV5-1 and TRBJ1-1, with TRBD1 matching 7 bases. CDR3: CASSPITGTVNTEAFF. The CDR3 nucleotides read TGCGCCAGCAGCCCTATAACCGGGACAGTGAACACTGAAGCTTTCTTT.